This TCR beta chain came from a study of T cells after yellow fever vaccination. Study at large: Fractions of limited cellularity were prepared by means of SMART-Seq v4 Ultra Low Input. General study findings and limits: There was a small share of clonotypes that showed up in both the CD4 and CD8 compartments. Clones from primary vaccination mostly reappeared after the booster (96% CD4, approximately 86% CD8).

This clonotype showed up many times. What it binds is unknown. Universal primer sites and UMIs were introduced during 5'RACE template-switching synthesis of TCR cDNA. TCRdb processed the 5' RACE reads anew with MiXCR; each CDR3 protein has one entry. In the table there are around 250,000 distinct CDR3 sequences, less than 9% of which are singletons. This receptor was identified in a man aged 25 to 40 who received the YFV17D yellow fever vaccine. Sequenced here: CD4+ T cells sorted from PBMCs, sampled 15 days after the yellow fever booster vaccination.

The CDR3 reads CASSQANYGYTF. The CDR3 coding sequence is TGTGCCAGCAGCCAAGCTAACTATGGCTACACCTTC. This rearrangement joins TRBV28 to TRBJ1-2, with unresolved D. This CDR3 has 12 amino acids. The germline V gene encodes CDR1 MDHEN and CDR2 SYDVKM. Trimming pared 6 bases from V and 0 bases from J, leaving 5 bases between.